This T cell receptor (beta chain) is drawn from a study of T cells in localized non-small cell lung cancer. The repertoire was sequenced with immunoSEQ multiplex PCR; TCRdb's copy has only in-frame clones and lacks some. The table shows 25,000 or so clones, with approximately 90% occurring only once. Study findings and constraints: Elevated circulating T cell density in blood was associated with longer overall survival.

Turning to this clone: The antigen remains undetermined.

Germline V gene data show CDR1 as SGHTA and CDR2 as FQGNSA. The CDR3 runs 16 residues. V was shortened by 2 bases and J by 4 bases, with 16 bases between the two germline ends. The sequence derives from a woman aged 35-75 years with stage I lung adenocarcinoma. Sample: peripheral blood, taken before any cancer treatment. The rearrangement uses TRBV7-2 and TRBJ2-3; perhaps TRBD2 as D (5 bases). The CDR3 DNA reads TGTGCCAGCAGCTTAAAACTCAGTGGGAGATCAGATACGCAGTATTTT. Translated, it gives CASSLKLSGRSDTQYF.